A selection of T cell receptor beta chains follows, all from one sample in a study of T cell responses to AZD1222 COVID-19 vaccine. Clones were read by immunoSEQ multiplex PCR, and TCRdb kept only the in-frame ones, dropping some. The sample comprises some 81,000 clones, 90% to 95% of which are singletons, and 11% rests with the top ten. This specimen consisted of peripheral blood, obtained 28 days after the second AZD1222 dose. These receptors were taken from an adult who received the AZD1222 COVID-19 vaccine. CDR3s include the opening cysteine and the closing phenylalanine or tryptophan.

>TRBV6-1|TRBJ1-4
CASSEAWGREGEKLFF
>TRBV27|TRBJ2-7
CASSLQGSEQYF
>TRBV29-1|TRBJ1-4
CSARRGLNEKLFF
>TRBV30|TRBJ2-2
CAWSVFVGELFF
>TRBV5-1|TRBJ1-4
CASSLGQSNEKLFF
>TRBV5-4|TRBJ1-1
CASSPSGTGLEAFF
>TRBV28|TRBJ1-1
CASSPGAMLVSTEAFF
>TRBV27|TRBJ1-3
CASRVTGPSGNTIYF
>TRBV3-1/TRBV3-2|TRBJ2-5
CASSHRFAGLDLQETQYF
>TRBV19|TRBJ2-7
CASSIYAEYEQYF
>TRBV5-4|TRBJ2-3
CASSLETSTDTQYF
>TRBV27|TRBJ2-3
CASTHSLGRDTDTQYF
>TRBV2|TRBJ1-6
CASSELRQGLSPLHF
>TRBV4-1|TRBJ1-6
CASSLEGVTPLHF
>TRBV12-3/TRBV12-4|TRBJ1-6
CASSDGGGSPLHF
>TRBV7-6|TRBJ1-5
CASSVQGDQPQHF
>TRBV29-1|TRBJ2-1
CSVGTSWGNEQFF
>TRBV4-2|TRBJ1-1
CASRGQLNTEAFF
>TRBV24-1|TRBJ2-2
CASRGGSTGELFF
>TRBV6-5|TRBJ1-5
CASSWEYWNQPQHF
>TRBV14|TRBJ1-6
CASSQEEGHRRGTNSPLHF
>TRBV20-1|TRBJ2-1
CSASGGSSYNEQFF
>TRBV28|TRBJ2-2
CASSRPLAGATGELFF
>TRBV12-3/TRBV12-4|TRBJ2-7
CAIKQGGGYEQYF
>TRBV11-2|TRBJ1-1
CASSLARQGARSFF
>TRBV28|TRBJ1-3
CASITGGSGNTIYF
>TRBV28|TRBJ2-3
CASFKGASLPQKQYF
>TRBV11-2|TRBJ1-2
CASSPAQGYYGYTF
>TRBV10-2|TRBJ2-2
CATSPFGPRGELFF
>TRBV6-9|TRBJ2-2
CASPREAGELFF
>TRBV4-1|TRBJ2-7
CASSLPGTSYEQYF
>TRBV3-1/TRBV3-2|TRBJ1-3
CASSHFSGNTIYF
>TRBV9|TRBJ2-1
CASSVQLLTGHEQFF
>TRBV19|TRBJ2-7
CASSIGTDYYEQYF
>TRBV5-1|TRBJ1-1
CASMEDSLNTEAFF
>TRBV7-8|TRBJ1-2
CASSAISTGGRGGYTF
>TRBV12-3/TRBV12-4|TRBJ1-1
CASSPQQVAEAFF
>TRBV29-1|TRBJ1-1
CSAQDSPGNTEAFF
>TRBV7-9|TRBJ1-1
CASSSQQGGTEAFF
>TRBV7-9|TRBJ2-1
CASTQTSGRGDEQFF
>TRBV7-9|TRBJ2-3
CASSFAGATDTQYF